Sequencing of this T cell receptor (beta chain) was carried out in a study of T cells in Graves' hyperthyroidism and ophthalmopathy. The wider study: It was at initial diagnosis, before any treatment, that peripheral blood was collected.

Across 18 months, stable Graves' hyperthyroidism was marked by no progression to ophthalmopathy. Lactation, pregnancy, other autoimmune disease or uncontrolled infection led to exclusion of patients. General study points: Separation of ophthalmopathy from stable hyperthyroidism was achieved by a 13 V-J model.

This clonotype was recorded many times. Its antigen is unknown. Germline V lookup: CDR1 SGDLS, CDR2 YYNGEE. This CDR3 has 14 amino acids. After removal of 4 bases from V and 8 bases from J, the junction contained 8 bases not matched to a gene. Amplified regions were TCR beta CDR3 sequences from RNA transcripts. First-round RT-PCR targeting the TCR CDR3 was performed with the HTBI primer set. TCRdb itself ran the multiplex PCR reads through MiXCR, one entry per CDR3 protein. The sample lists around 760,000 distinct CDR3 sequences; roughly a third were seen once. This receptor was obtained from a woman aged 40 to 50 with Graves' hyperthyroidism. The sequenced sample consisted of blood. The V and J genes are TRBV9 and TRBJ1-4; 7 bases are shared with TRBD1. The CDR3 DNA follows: TGTGCCAGCAGCCCTACAGGGGAGGGCGAAAAACTGTTTTTT. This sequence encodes CASSPTGEGEKLFF.